This T cell receptor beta chain appears in the sequencing data of a study of blood T cell repertoires in COVID-19. The method was immunoSEQ multiplex PCR; TCRdb's version includes in-frame clones alone and lacks a portion of them. The sample includes approximately 260,000 clones, around 90% of them seen just once. The Seattle site enrolled patients during active infection and followed them longitudinally. V lost 5 bases to trimming and J lost 2 bases, with 6 bases between them. There are 12 residues in the CDR3. CDR1 is MNHNY and CDR2 is SVGAGI in the germline V gene (reference sequence). Sample: peripheral blood. The V and J genes are TRBV6-6 and TRBJ1-1; the D is unclear. The receptor was isolated from a woman aged 70-85 years with COVID-19, enrolled during active disease. DNA for the CDR3: TGTGCCAGCAGTCCGTCTAACACTGAAGCTTTCTTT. As protein: CASSPSNTEAFF.